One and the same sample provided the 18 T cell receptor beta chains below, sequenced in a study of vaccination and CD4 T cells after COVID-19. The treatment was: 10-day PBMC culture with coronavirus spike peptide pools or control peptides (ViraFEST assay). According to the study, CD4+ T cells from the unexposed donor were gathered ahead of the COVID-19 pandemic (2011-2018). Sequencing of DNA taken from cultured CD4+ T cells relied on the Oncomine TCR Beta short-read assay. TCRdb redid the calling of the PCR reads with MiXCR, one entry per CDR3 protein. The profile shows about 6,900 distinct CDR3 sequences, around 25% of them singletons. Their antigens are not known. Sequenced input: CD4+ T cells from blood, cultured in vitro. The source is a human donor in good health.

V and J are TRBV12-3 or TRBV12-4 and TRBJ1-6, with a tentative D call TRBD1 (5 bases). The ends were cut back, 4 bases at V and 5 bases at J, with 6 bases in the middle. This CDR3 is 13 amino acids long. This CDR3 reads CASSSGNNSPLHF. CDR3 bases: TGTGCCAGCAGTTCAGGGAATAATTCACCCCTCCACTTT.

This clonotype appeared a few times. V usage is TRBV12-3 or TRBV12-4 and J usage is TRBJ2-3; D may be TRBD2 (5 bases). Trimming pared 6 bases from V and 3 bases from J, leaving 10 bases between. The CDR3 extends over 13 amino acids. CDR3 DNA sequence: TGTGCCAGCAGGGGGAGTAGGACAGATACGCAGTATTTT. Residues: CASRGSRTDTQYF.

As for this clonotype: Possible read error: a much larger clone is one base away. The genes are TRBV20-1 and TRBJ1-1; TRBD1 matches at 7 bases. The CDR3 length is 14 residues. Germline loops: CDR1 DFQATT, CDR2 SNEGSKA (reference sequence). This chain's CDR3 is CSASPPQGVTETFF. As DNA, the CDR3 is TGCAGTGCTAGCCCCCCCCAGGGGGTCACTGAAACTTTCTTT.

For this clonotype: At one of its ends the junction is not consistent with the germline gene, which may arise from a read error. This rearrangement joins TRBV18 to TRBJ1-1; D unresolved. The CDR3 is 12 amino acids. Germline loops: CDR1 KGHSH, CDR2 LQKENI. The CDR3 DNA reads TGTGCCATCTCACTTCGACACACTGAAGCTTTCTTT. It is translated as CAISLRHTEAFF. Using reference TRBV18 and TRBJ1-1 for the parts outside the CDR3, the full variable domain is NAGVMQNPRHLVRRRGQEARLRCSPMKGHSHVYWYRQLPEEGLKFMVYLQKENIIDESGMPKERFSAEFPKEGPSILRIQQVVRGDSAAYFCAISLRHTEAFFGQGTRLTVV.

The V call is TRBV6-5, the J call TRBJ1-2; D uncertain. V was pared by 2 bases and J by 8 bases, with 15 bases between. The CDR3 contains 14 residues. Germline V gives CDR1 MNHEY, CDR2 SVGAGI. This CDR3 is CASSYTLVGRGYTF. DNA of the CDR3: TGTGCCAGCAGTTACACACTGGTCGGGAGAGGCTACACCTTC.

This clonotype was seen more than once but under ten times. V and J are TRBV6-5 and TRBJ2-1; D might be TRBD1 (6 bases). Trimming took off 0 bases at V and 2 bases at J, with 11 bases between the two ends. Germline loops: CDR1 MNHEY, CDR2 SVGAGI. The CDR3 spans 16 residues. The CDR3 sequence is CASSYSTGHPYNEQFF. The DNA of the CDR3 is TGTGCCAGCAGTTACTCGACGGGACACCCCTACAATGAGCAGTTCTTC.

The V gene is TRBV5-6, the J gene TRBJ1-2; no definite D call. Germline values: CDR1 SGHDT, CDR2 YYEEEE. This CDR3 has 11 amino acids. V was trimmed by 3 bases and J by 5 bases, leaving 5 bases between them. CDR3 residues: CASSSNYGYTF. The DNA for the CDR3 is TGTGCCAGCAGCTCGAATTATGGCTACACCTTC.

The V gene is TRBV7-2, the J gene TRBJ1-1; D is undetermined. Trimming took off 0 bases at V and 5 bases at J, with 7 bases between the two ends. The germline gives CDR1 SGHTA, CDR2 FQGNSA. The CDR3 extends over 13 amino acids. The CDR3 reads CASSLALSTEAFF. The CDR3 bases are TGTGCCAGCAGCTTAGCGCTAAGTACTGAAGCTTTCTTT.

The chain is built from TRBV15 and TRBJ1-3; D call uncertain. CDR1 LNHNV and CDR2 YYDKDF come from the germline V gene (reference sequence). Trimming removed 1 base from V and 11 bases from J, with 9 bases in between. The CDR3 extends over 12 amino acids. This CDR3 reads CATSRVDGSIYF. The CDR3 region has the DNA TGTGCCACCAGCAGAGTTGACGGGTCCATATATTTT.

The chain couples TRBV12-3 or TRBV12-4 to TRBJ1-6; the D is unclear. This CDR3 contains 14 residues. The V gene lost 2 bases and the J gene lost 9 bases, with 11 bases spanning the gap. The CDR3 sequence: CASSLRVVRSPLHF. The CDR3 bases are TGTGCCAGCAGTTTAAGGGTAGTACGTTCACCCCTCCACTTT.

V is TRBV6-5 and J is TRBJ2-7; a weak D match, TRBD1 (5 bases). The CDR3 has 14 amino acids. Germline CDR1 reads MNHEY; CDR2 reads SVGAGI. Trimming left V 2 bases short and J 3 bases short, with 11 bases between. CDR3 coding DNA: TGTGCCAGCAGTTACGGGTTAGGGGACTACGAGCAGTACTTC. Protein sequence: CASSYGLGDYEQYF.

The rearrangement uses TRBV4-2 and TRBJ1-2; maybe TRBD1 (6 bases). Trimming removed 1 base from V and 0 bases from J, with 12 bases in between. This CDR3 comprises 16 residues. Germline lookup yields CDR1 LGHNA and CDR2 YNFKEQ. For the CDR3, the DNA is TGTGCCAGCAGCCAAGGCGAGACAGGAACTAACTATGGCTACACCTTC. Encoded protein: CASSQGETGTNYGYTF.

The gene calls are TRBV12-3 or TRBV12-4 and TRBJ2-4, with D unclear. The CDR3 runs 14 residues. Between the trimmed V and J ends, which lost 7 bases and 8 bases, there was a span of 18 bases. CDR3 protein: CASTMMSSWDIQYF. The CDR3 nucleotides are TGTGCCAGCACCATGATGAGTTCGTGGGACATTCAGTACTTC.

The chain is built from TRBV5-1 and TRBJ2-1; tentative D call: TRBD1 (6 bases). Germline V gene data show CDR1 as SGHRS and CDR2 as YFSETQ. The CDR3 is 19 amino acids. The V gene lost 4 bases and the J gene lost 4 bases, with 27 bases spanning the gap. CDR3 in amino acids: CASSLYREDIVLGYNEQFF. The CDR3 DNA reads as TGCGCCAGCAGCCTTTACAGGGAAGATATTGTGTTGGGGTACAATGAGCAGTTCTTC.

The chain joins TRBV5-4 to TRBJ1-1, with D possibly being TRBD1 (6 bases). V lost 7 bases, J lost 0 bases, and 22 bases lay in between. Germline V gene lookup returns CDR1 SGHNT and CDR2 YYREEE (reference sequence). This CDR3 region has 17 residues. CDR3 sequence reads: CASSVGGPVLMNTEAFF. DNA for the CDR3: TGTGCCAGCTCAGTAGGGGGGCCGGTTCTCATGAACACTGAAGCTTTCTTT.

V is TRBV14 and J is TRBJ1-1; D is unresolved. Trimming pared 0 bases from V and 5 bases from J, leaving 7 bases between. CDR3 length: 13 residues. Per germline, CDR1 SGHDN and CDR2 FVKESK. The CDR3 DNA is TGTGCCAGCAGCCAAGATAGGGCTACTGAAGCTTTCTTT. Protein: CASSQDRATEAFF.

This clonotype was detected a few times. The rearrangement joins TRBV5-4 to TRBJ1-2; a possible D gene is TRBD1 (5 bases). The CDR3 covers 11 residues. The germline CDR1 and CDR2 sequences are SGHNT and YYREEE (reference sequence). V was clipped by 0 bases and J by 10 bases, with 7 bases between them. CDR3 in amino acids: CASSLDRIYTF. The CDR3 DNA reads TGTGCCAGCAGCTTGGACAGGATCTACACCTTC.

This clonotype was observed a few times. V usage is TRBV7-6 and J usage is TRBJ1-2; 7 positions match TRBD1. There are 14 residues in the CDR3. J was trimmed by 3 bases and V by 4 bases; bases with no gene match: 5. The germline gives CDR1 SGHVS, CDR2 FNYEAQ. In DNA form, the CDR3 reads TGTGCCAGCAGCTCAGGGGGGTTTGACTATGGCTACACCTTC. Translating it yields CASSSGGFDYGYTF.